Below are 22 T cell receptor beta chains sequenced from a single sample in a study of T cells after yellow fever vaccination. TCRdb reprocessed the 5' RACE reads with MiXCR, giving one entry per CDR3 protein. The data contain hundreds of thousands of distinct CDR3 sequences, roughly 4% of them singletons. Specimen: PBMCs, collected on the day of the yellow fever booster vaccination. The receptors were sampled from a man younger than 35 who received the YFV17D yellow fever vaccine.

Many counts were recorded for this clonotype. The V and J genes are TRBV5-5 and TRBJ2-6; tentatively, D is TRBD1 (6 bases). Trimming cost V 3 bases and J 1 base, with 11 bases left between them. The germline CDR1 and CDR2 sequences are SGHKS and YYEKEE (reference sequence). The CDR3 contains 16 residues. CDR3 nucleotides: TGTGCCAGCAGCTCATACAGGGTATCTGGGGCCAACGTCCTGACTTTC. It translates to CASSSYRVSGANVLTF. Based on the CDR3 plus reference TRBV5-5 and TRBJ2-6, the full variable domain is DAGVTQSPTHLIKTRGQQVTLRCSPISGHKSVSWYQQVLGQGPQFIFQYYEKEERGRGNFPDRFSARQFPNYSSELNVNALLLGDSALYLCASSSYRVSGANVLTFGAGSRLTVL.

This clonotype was observed a few times. The V call is TRBV3-1, the J call TRBJ1-6; D not resolved. Germline CDR1 and CDR2: LGHDT and YNNKEL (reference sequence). CDR3 length: 17 amino acids. Trimming cost V 4 bases and J 2 bases, with 15 bases left between them. CDR3 loop: CASSLNPRGTYNSPLHF. CDR3 coding DNA: TGTGCCAGCAGCCTCAACCCCCGAGGGACCTATAATTCACCCCTCCACTTT.

This clonotype was seen a handful of times. The chain employs TRBV5-6 and TRBJ2-1, with D maybe TRBD2 (5 bases). This CDR3 is 11 amino acids long. Trimming left V 2 bases short and J 13 bases short, with 10 bases between. Germline V gene sequence: CDR1 SGHDT, CDR2 YYEEEE. CDR3 in amino acids: CASSLGGPQFF. The DNA of the CDR3 is TGTGCCAGCAGCTTAGGAGGACCCCAGTTCTTC.

The table lists this clonotype with a few counts. CDR3 DNA: TGTGCCAGCAGCCCGGGGGGGTCGAACAATCAGCCCCAGCATTTT. It specifies CASSPGGSNNQPQHF. This chain links TRBV12-3 or TRBV12-4 with TRBJ1-5; D is perhaps TRBD1 (5 bases). The V gene lost 6 bases and the J gene lost 3 bases, with 15 bases spanning the gap. The CDR3 covers 15 residues.

This clonotype appeared a few times. The V call is TRBV30, the J call TRBJ1-2; D is undetermined. Germline CDR1 and CDR2: GTSNPN and SVGIG (reference sequence). V gave up 5 bases and J gave up 1 base, with 14 bases separating them. This CDR3 has 14 residues. CDR3 nucleotides: TGTGCCTGGTCTGGTGATGGGGATAACTATGGCTACACCTTC. Amino acid sequence: CAWSGDGDNYGYTF.

This chain uses TRBV14 with TRBJ1-4; 7 nucleotides align to TRBD1. Germline V gives CDR1 SGHDN, CDR2 FVKESK. This CDR3 spans 15 amino acids. V was pared by 5 bases and J by 9 bases, with 12 bases of the junction left unmatched. CDR3 nucleotide sequence: TGTGCCAGCAGCTTGCGCAGGGGGACAGAAAAAAAACTGTTTTTT. Its translation: CASSLRRGTEKKLFF.

At least ten counts were recorded for this clonotype. V usage is TRBV12-5 and J usage is TRBJ2-1; 10 nucleotides match TRBD1. The germline V gene has CDR1 LGHNT and CDR2 FRNRAP. V dropped 5 bases and J dropped 8; count of bases not matched to a gene: 12. The CDR3 contains 16 residues. The CDR3 sequence is CASGPWDRGILDEQFF. The CDR3 DNA is TGTGCTAGTGGTCCATGGGACAGGGGTATTCTGGATGAGCAGTTCTTC.

This clonotype was counted many times. V is TRBV12-3 or TRBV12-4 and J is TRBJ2-5; D might be TRBD1 or TRBD2, each matching 5 bases. V shed 2 bases and J shed 0 bases, with 13 bases lying between them. The CDR3 loop spans 16 amino acids. CDR3 in amino acids: CASSLFRGANQETQYF. The CDR3 DNA sequence: TGTGCCAGCAGTTTATTCCGAGGGGCCAACCAAGAGACCCAGTACTTC.

The chain recombines TRBV5-6 with TRBJ2-1; D possibly corresponds to TRBD2 (6 bases). V was shortened by 0 bases and J by 0 bases, with 10 bases between the two germline ends. Germline V gene data show CDR1 as SGHDT and CDR2 as YYEEEE. CDR3 length equals 16 residues. Here the CDR3 DNA reads TGTGCCAGCAGCTTGGTGCGGGGACCCTCCTACAATGAGCAGTTCTTC. As protein: CASSLVRGPSYNEQFF.

The sample holds many counts of this clonotype. This rearrangement joins TRBV7-2 to TRBJ2-3; D remains unclear. This CDR3 contains 13 residues. Germline V gene sequence: CDR1 SGHTA, CDR2 FQGNSA. The V end lost 6 bases, the J end lost 1 base, and 8 bases lay between the germline ends. The CDR3 coding sequence is TGTGCCAGCAGACCCCAGGGCACAGATACGCAGTATTTT. Protein product: CASRPQGTDTQYF. The full variable domain, rest sourced from reference TRBV7-2 and TRBJ2-3, is GAGVSQSPSNKVTEKGKDVELRCDPISGHTALYWYRQSLGQGLEFLIYFQGNSAPDKSGLPSDRFSAERTGGSVSTLTIQRTQQEDSAVYLCASRPQGTDTQYFGPGTRLTVL.

This clonotype was recorded a few times. V is TRBV9 and J is TRBJ1-1; 8 bases match TRBD1. From germline, CDR1 is SGDLS and CDR2 YYNGEE. V dropped 3 bases and J dropped 6; count of bases not matched to a gene: 10. CDR3 length: 15 residues. CDR3 region: CASSDSDRGLAEAFF. The CDR3 nucleotides read TGTGCCAGCAGCGATTCTGACAGGGGTCTCGCTGAAGCTTTCTTT.

This clonotype was recorded at least ten times. This chain connects TRBV7-9 to TRBJ1-1; possible D gene TRBD1, 6 bases. Germline CDR1 is SEHNR and CDR2 is FQNEAQ (reference sequence). This CDR3 is 15 amino acids long. Trimming took off 5 bases at V and 1 base at J, with 14 bases between the two ends. The CDR3 region has the DNA TGTGCCAGCAGCCTCGAGGGGGGCCCGAACACTGAAGCTTTCTTT. Amino acids: CASSLEGGPNTEAFF.

This clonotype was seen ten or more times. The chain carries TRBV27 and TRBJ2-1; tentatively, D is TRBD2 (6 bases). Looked up from germline, CDR1 is MNHEY and CDR2 is SMNVEV (reference sequence). CDR3 length: 14 residues. V dropped 6 bases and J dropped 1 base, with 10 bases sitting between them. The CDR3 bases are TGTGCCAGCAGCCCCGGGGGATCCTACAATGAGCAGTTCTTC. Translation gives CASSPGGSYNEQFF.

This clonotype was observed many times. V usage is TRBV5-1 and J usage is TRBJ2-2; D remains unclear. The V end lost 8 bases, the J end lost 1 base, and 3 bases lay between the germline ends. The CDR3 loop spans 11 amino acids. Germline V lookup: CDR1 SGHRS, CDR2 YFSETQ. The CDR3 DNA sequence: TGCGCCAGGGGGAACACCGGGGAGCTGTTTTTT. Translating gives CARGNTGELFF. The entire variable domain, with the rest obtained from reference TRBV5-1 and TRBJ2-2, is as follows: KAGVTQTPRYLIKTRGQQVTLSCSPISGHRSVSWYQQTPGQGLQFLFEYFSETQRNKGNFPGRFSGRQFSNSRSEMNVSTLELGDSALYLCARGNTGELFFGEGSRLTVL.

This rearrangement joins TRBV6-6 to TRBJ2-7; D not resolved. Trimming left V 2 bases short and J 3 bases short, with 5 bases between. The CDR3 is 12 amino acids. Germline CDR1 MNHNY, CDR2 SVGAGI (reference sequence). CDR3 bases: TGTGCCAGCAGTTACAAGGGCTACGAGCAGTACGTC. Its protein is CASSYKGYEQYV.

There are many counts of this clonotype. The CDR3 reads CSARRGDYNEQFF. CDR3 nucleotide sequence: TGCAGTGCTCGCCGGGGCGACTACAATGAGCAGTTCTTC. This chain links TRBV20-1 with TRBJ2-1, with D perhaps being TRBD1 or TRBD2 (5 bases each). The CDR3 is 13 amino acids. Germline V gene data show CDR1 as DFQATT and CDR2 as SNEGSKA (reference sequence). The V and J ends lost 5 bases and 3 bases respectively, with 11 bases between them.

This clonotype was counted ten times or more. This chain links TRBV7-8 with TRBJ1-4; D is possibly TRBD1 (6 bases). The V and J ends lost 2 bases and 5 bases respectively, with 12 bases between them. The CDR3 has 15 residues. CDR1 is SGHVS, CDR2 FQNEAQ, per germline. The CDR3 bases are TGTGCCAGCAGCTTATTCGACGGGACAAATGAAAAACTGTTTTTT. This encodes CASSLFDGTNEKLFF. Together with reference TRBV7-8 and TRBJ1-4, the CDR3 gives the full variable domain: GAGVSQSPRYKVAKRGQDVALRCDPISGHVSLFWYQQALGQGPEFLTYFQNEAQLDKSGLPSDRFFAERPEGSVSTLKIQRTQQEDSAVYLCASSLFDGTNEKLFFGSGTQLSVL.

This clonotype was recorded at least ten times. This chain connects TRBV5-1 to TRBJ2-1, with 9 bases identical to TRBD1. This CDR3 has 15 amino acids. CDR1 is SGHRS, CDR2 YFSETQ, per germline. V trimming: 2 bases; J trimming: 9 bases; junction bases outside the gene matches: 9. Here the CDR3 reads CASSFEQGAYGEQFF. For the CDR3, the DNA is TGCGCCAGCAGCTTCGAACAGGGGGCTTACGGTGAGCAGTTCTTC.

This clonotype was observed at least ten times. V usage is TRBV10-3 and J usage is TRBJ2-5; D call uncertain. The germline CDR1 and CDR2 sequences are ENHRY and SYGVKD. V was shortened by 2 bases and J by 2 bases, with 6 bases between the two germline ends. This CDR3 spans 13 amino acids. The DNA of the CDR3 is TGTGCCATCAGTGAGGCAATACAAGAGACCCAGTACTTC. Encoded protein: CAISEAIQETQYF.

This clonotype was observed many times. The chain uses TRBV7-2 and TRBJ2-5; possibly TRBD1 for D (7 bases). The CDR3 consists of 15 residues. Germline V gives CDR1 SGHTA, CDR2 FQGNSA. Deletions cut 5 bases from V and 5 bases from J, with 18 bases between. The CDR3 spells CASSPGGGSGETQYF. In nucleotides, the CDR3 is TGTGCCAGCAGCCCCGGAGGGGGCTCGGGGGAGACCCAGTACTTC.

This clonotype was seen more than once but under ten times. This chain joins TRBV4-3 and TRBJ2-1, with a weak D call TRBD1 (5 bases). CDR3 size: 16 residues. Between the trimmed V and J ends, which lost 1 base and 12 bases, there was a span of 22 bases. The germline gives CDR1 LGHNA, CDR2 YSLEER. Here the CDR3 reads CASSQGGRAYPGAQFF. The CDR3 region has the DNA TGCGCCAGCAGCCAAGGAGGCAGGGCCTACCCAGGAGCGCAGTTCTTC.

This clonotype was counted between two and nine times. V gene TRBV27 combines with J gene TRBJ2-1; the match to TRBD2 covers 7 bases. Trimming cost V 0 bases and J 4 bases; bases outside gene matches: 12. CDR3 length: 18 amino acids. Germline V lookup: CDR1 MNHEY, CDR2 SMNVEV (reference sequence). This chain's CDR3 is CASSLSVPSGYLYNEQFF. In DNA form, the CDR3 reads TGTGCCAGCAGTTTATCGGTGCCTAGCGGATATCTATACAATGAGCAGTTCTTC.